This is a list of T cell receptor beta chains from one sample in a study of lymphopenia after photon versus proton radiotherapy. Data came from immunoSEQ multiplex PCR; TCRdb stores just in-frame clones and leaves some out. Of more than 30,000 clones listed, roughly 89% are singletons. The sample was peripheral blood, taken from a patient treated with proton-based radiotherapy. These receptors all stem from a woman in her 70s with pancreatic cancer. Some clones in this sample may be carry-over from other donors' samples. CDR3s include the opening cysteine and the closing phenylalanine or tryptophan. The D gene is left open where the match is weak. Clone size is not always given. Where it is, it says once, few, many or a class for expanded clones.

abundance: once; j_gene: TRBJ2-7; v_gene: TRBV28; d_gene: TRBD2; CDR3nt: TGTGCCAGCACCCCGACTAGCGGGTGGGGGAGGGAGCAGTACTTC; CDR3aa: CASTPTSGWGREQYF
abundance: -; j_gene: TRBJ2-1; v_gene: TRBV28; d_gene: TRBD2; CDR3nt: TGTGCCAGCTATCCGCCGGGAGGCACCTACAATGAGCAGTTCTTC; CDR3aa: CASYPPGGTYNEQFF
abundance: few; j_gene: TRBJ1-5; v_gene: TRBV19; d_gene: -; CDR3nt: TGTGCCAGTAGCCGACCTCAACCGCGCAATCAGCCCCAGCATTTT; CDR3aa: CASSRPQPRNQPQHF
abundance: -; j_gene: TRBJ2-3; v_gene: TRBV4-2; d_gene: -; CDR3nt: TGTGCCAGCAGCCAAGATCTACGGGGTACGCAGTATTTT; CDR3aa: CASSQDLRGTQYF
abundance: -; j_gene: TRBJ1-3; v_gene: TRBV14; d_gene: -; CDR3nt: TGTGCCAGCAGCCAAGATCTTCTGGGCTCTGGAAACACCATATATTTT; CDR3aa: CASSQDLLGSGNTIYF
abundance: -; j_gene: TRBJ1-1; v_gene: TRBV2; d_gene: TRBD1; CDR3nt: TGTGCCAGCAGTCCGGACAGGCTCACTGAAGCTTTCTTT; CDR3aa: CASSPDRLTEAFF
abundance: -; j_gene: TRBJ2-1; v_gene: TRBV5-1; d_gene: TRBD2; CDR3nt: TGCGCCAGCAGCTTGGGGCCCAGCGGGAGCGGGAATGAGCAGTTCTTC; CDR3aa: CASSLGPSGSGNEQFF
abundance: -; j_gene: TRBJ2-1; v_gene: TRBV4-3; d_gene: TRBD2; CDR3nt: TGCGCCAGCAGCCGAGACCCCACTAGCGGGGACAATGAGCAGTTCTTC; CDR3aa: CASSRDPTSGDNEQFF
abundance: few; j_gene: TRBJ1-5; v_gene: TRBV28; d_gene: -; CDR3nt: TGTGCCAGCAGTTTGCATCAGCCCCAGCATTTT; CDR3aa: CASSLHQPQHF
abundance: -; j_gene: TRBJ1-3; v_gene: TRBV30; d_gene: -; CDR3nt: TGTGCCTGGGTTCAGGGCGGTAACACCATATATTTT; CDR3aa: CAWVQGGNTIYF
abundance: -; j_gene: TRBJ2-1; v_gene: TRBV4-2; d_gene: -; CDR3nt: TGTGCCAGCAGCCAAGATGGTAGCGCGAACAATGAGCAGTTCTTC; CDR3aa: CASSQDGSANNEQFF
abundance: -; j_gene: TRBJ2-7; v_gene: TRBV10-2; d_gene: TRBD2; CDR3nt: TGCGCCAGCAGCTCTGCGGGGGGAAACGCCTACGAGCAGTACTTC; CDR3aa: CASSSAGGNAYEQYF
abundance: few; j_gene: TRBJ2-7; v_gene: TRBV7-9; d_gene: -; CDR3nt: TGTGCCAGCAGCAGCCCTGGGACGGAAAGCTCCTACGAGCAGTACTTC; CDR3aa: CASSSPGTESSYEQYF
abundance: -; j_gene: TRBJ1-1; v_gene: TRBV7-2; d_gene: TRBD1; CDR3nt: TGTGCCAGCAGCTTGCTACAGGGGGCGGGCACTGAAGCTTTCTTT; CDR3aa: CASSLLQGAGTEAFF
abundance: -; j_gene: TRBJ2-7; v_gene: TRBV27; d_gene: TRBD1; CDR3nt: TGTGCCAGCTCCCCCGGGACAGGGCTCTACGAGCAGTACTTC; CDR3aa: CASSPGTGLYEQYF
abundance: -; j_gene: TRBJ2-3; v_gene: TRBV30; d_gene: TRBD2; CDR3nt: TGTGCCTGGACCGGACTAGCGGGCACAGATACGCAGTATTTT; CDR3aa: CAWTGLAGTDTQYF
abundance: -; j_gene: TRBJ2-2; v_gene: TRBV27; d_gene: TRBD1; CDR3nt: TGTGCCAGCGGATCCCCACAGGGGGCTATAACCACCGGGGAGCTGTTTTTT; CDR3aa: CASGSPQGAITTGELFF
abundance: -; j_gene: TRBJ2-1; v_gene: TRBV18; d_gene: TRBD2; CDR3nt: TGTGCCAGCTCACCACCGAGCGGGGGCAACAATGAGCAGTTCTTC; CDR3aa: CASSPPSGGNNEQFF
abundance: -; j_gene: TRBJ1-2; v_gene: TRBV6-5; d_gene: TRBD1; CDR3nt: TGTGCCAGCAGAGGGGGGACAGGGGAAGGCTACACCTTC; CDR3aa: CASRGGTGEGYTF
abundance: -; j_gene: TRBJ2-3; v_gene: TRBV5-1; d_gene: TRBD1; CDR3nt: TGCGCCAGCAGCTTGGCCGGGGGACAGGGAACAGATACGCAGTATTTT; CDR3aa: CASSLAGGQGTDTQYF
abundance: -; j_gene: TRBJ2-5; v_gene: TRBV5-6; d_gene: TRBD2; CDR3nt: TGTGCCAGCAGCTTGGTCGGGGGGGCCGAGACCCAGTACTTC; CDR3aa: CASSLVGGAETQYF
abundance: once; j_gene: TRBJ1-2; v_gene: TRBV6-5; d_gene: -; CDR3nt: TGTGCCAGCAGGAGGGTCAATAGGGGGTATGGCTACACCTTC; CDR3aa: CASRRVNRGYGYTF
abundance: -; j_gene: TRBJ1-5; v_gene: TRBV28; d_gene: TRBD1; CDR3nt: TGTGCCAGCAGCCGAGGGACAGGGTGGAATCAGCCCCAGCATTTT; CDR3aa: CASSRGTGWNQPQHF
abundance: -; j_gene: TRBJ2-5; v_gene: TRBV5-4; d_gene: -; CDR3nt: TGTGCCAGCAGCCCCGCACCAGAGACCCAGTACTTC; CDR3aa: CASSPAPETQYF
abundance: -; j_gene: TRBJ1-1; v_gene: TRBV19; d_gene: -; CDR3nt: TGTGCCAGTACCGCTTTAGGGAACACTGAAGCTTTCTTT; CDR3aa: CASTALGNTEAFF
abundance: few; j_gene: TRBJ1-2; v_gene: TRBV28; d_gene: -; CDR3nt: TGTGCCACCCAGAGTAACTATGGCTACACCTTC; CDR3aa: CATQSNYGYTF
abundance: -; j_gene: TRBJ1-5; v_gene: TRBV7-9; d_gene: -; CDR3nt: TGTGCCAGCAGCTTAGGGGGGGGCGAAGGGAGCAATCAGCCCCAGCATTTT; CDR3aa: CASSLGGGEGSNQPQHF
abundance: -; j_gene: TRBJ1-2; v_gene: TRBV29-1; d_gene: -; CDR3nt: TGCAGCGTTGGGGACCTAGGGGGACTCTCTGGCTACACCTTC; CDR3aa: CSVGDLGGLSGYTF
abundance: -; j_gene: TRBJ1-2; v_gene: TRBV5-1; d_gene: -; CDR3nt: TGCGCCAGCAGCTTGGGCCAGCCGGATGGCTACACCTTC; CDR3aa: CASSLGQPDGYTF
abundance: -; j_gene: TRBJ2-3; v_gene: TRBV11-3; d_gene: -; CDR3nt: TGTGCCAGCAGCCGGGGGAGCGGGAGCACAGATACGCAGTATTTT; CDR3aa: CASSRGSGSTDTQYF
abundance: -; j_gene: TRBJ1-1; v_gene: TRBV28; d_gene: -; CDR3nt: TGTGCCATCACAAGGGTGCGGAACACTGAAGCTTTCTTT; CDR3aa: CAITRVRNTEAFF
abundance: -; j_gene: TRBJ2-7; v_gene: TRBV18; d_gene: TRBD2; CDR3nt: TGTGCCAGCTCACCTAGCGGGAGCACCTACGAGCAGTACTTC; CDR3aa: CASSPSGSTYEQYF
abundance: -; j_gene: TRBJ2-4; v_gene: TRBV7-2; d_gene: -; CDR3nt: TGTGCCAGCAGCTTACAGGGGGGCAAAAACATTCAGTACTTC; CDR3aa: CASSLQGGKNIQYF
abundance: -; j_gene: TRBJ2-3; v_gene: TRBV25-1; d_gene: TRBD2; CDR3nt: TGTGCCAGCAGTGAATTCGGTAGCGGGAGGCATACGCAGTATTTT; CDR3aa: CASSEFGSGRHTQYF
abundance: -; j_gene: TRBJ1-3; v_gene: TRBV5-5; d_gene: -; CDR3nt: TGTGCCAGCAGCTTGGGTCTGACCTCTGGAAACACCATATATTTT; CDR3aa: CASSLGLTSGNTIYF
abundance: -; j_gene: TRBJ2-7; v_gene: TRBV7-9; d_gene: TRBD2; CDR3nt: TGTGCCAGCAGCTCCGGAGGGAGGACTAGTAGTTACGAGCAGTACTTC; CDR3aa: CASSSGGRTSSYEQYF
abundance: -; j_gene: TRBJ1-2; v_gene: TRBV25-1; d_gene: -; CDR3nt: TGTGCCAGCAGTGAGGGGACGGTTACGACTAACTATGGCTACACCTTC; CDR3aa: CASSEGTVTTNYGYTF
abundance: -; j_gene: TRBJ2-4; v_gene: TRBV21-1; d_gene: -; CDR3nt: TGTGCCAGCAGCGATTCCGGGACTAGCGGGACTTTAACCAAAAACATTCAGTACTTC; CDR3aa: CASSDSGTSGTLTKNIQYF
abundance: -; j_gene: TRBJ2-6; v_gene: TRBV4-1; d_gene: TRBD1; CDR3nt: TGCGCCAGCAGCCAAGCCAGGGGGCAGGTGGCCAACGTCCTGACTTTC; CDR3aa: CASSQARGQVANVLTF
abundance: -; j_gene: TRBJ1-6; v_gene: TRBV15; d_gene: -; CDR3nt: TGTGCCACCAGCAGAGATAAGGGGACCAATTCACCCCTCCACTTT; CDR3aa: CATSRDKGTNSPLHF
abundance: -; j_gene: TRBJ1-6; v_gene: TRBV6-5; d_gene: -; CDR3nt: TGTGCCAGCAGCAGCGGTGGGGTCTCACCCCTCCACTTT; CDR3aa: CASSSGGVSPLHF
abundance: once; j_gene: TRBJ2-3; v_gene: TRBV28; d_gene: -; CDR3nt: TGTGCCAGCAGACCGAGGGGCACAGATACGCAGTATTTT; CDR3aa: CASRPRGTDTQYF
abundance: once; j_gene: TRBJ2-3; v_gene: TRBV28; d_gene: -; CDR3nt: TGTGCCAGCAGTTTAAATCGGGCCCAAGCTAGCACAGATACGCAGTATTTT; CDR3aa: CASSLNRAQASTDTQYF
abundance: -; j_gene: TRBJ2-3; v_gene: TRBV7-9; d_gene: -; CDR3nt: TGTGCCAGCAGCCCTTTAGATACGCAGTATTTT; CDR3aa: CASSPLDTQYF
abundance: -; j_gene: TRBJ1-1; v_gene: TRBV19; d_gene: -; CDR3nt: TGTGCCAGTAGTATAGATTCGGAACAGGTGGGCACTGAAGCTTTCTTT; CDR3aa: CASSIDSEQVGTEAFF